The next 32 T cell receptor beta chains were all read from a single sample in a study of brain T cells in children with intractable seizures. Assay: immunoSEQ multiplex PCR; the TCRdb copy retains only in-frame clones and omits some. Here the sample spans 340,000 or so clones, about 93% being singletons. Time point described: blood from clinic visit 5 months post-surgery; TSC patient then seizure free. Sequences were derived from peripheral blood, sampled roughly 5 months after surgery. These receptors were collected from a boy under three years old with tuberous sclerosis and intractable seizures.

The chain employs TRBV12-5 and TRBJ2-2, with D tentatively TRBD1 (5 bases). Germline CDR1 LGHNT, CDR2 FRNRAP. The CDR3 runs 13 residues. Trimming removed 6 bases from V and 0 bases from J, with 5 bases in between. CDR3 in amino acids: CASGQANTGELFF. For the CDR3, the DNA is TGTGCTAGTGGACAGGCGAACACCGGGGAGCTGTTTTTT. The full variable domain, rest sourced from reference TRBV12-5 and TRBJ2-2, is DARVTQTPRHKVTEMGQEVTMRCQPILGHNTVFWYRQTMMQGLELLAYFRNRAPLDDSGMPKDRFSAEMPDATLATLKIQPSEPRDSAVYFCASGQANTGELFFGEGSRLTVL.

V is TRBV27 and J is TRBJ2-3; D might be TRBD2 (6 bases). V lost 6 bases, J lost 2 bases, and 15 bases lay in between. Germline CDR1 reads MNHEY; CDR2 reads SMNVEV (reference sequence). The CDR3 consists of 15 residues. The CDR3 region is CASSGGTPNTDTQYF. The CDR3 DNA reads TGTGCCAGCAGCGGCGGGACTCCAAACACAGATACGCAGTATTTT.

The V gene is TRBV24-1, the J gene TRBJ2-1; D might be TRBD1 or TRBD2, each matching 6 bases. V lost 5 bases and J 8 bases, leaving 18 bases between the germline ends. The CDR3 contains 15 residues. Germline V gene data show CDR1 as KGHDR and CDR2 as SFDVKD. The CDR3 DNA reads TGTGCCACCAGTGCGGGGGCCGGGTTCGGCGATGAGCAGTTCTTC. Its translation is CATSAGAGFGDEQFF.

V and J are TRBV28 and TRBJ2-5; 8 nucleotides match TRBD1. V was clipped by 3 bases and J by 9 bases; unmatched bases: 6. Germline CDR1 reads MDHEN; CDR2 reads SYDVKM. The CDR3 is 13 amino acids. The CDR3: CASSFVQGEAQYF. Written as DNA, the CDR3 is TGTGCCAGCAGTTTTGTACAGGGGGAGGCCCAGTACTTC.

The V call is TRBV5-6, the J call TRBJ2-3; D is unresolved. CDR3 length: 13 residues. The germline V gene encodes CDR1 SGHDT and CDR2 YYEEEE. Between the trimmed V and J ends, which lost 2 bases and 4 bases, there was a span of 8 bases. The CDR3, as DNA: TGTGCCAGCAGCTTCGTCGAGGCAGATACGCAGTATTTT. Residues: CASSFVEADTQYF.

This chain uses TRBV5-1 with TRBJ2-1; D is uncertain. V was trimmed by 0 bases and J by 11 bases, leaving 12 bases between them. This CDR3 has 13 residues. Per the germline V gene, CDR1 is SGHRS and CDR2 is YFSETQ. This CDR3 reads CASSLDASQKQFF. CDR3 nucleotide sequence: TGCGCCAGCAGCTTGGATGCTTCACAGAAGCAGTTCTTC.

The rearrangement uses TRBV7-9 and TRBJ1-1; D remains ambiguous. The CDR3 has 13 residues. Deletions cut 4 bases from V and 9 bases from J, with 15 bases between. Germline V gene sequence: CDR1 SEHNR, CDR2 FQNEAQ (reference sequence). The CDR3 DNA reads TGTGCCAGCAGCTACGCTGGGGAGTACCAAGCTTTCTTT. As protein: CASSYAGEYQAFF.

The rearrangement joins TRBV7-2 to TRBJ2-5, with 13 positions matching TRBD2. Germline values: CDR1 SGHTA, CDR2 FQGNSA. With 1 base clipped from V and 5 bases from J, the junction kept 7 bases outside the gene matches. This CDR3 is built from 17 residues. The DNA of the CDR3 is TGTGCCAGCAGCTTAGGGGGGACTAGCGGGAATCTGGAGACCCAGTACTTC. It translates to CASSLGGTSGNLETQYF.

The rearrangement joins TRBV14 to TRBJ2-1; tentatively, D is TRBD1 (5 bases). CDR1 and CDR2 (germline): SGHDN, FVKESK. The CDR3 spans 16 residues. Deletions cut 0 bases from V and 6 bases from J, with 15 bases between. CDR3 DNA sequence: TGTGCCAGCAGCCAAGACCAGGGTAGGAGAATCAATGAGCAGTTCTTC. Amino acids: CASSQDQGRRINEQFF.

This clone came up a few times. The J gene is TRBJ1-2, the V gene TRBV7-9; D possibly corresponds to TRBD1 (5 bases). This CDR3 is built from 14 residues. V was trimmed by 3 bases and J by 3 bases, leaving 11 bases between them. The germline V gene has CDR1 SEHNR and CDR2 FQNEAQ (reference sequence). CDR3 region: CASSFRGDYYGYTF. CDR3 DNA: TGTGCCAGCAGCTTCCGAGGGGATTACTATGGCTACACCTTC.

This rearrangement joins TRBV5-8 to TRBJ1-5; no reliable D call. This CDR3 is built from 17 residues. The germline V and J ends were trimmed by 1 base and 5 bases, with 19 bases remaining between them. Looked up from germline, CDR1 is SGHTS and CDR2 is YDEGEE. The CDR3 loop reads CASSLIRRAGLDQPQHF. In DNA, the CDR3 is TGTGCCAGCAGCTTGATTAGGAGGGCCGGGCTTGATCAGCCCCAGCATTTT.

The chain recombines TRBV6-1 with TRBJ1-1; maybe TRBD1 (6 bases). The germline CDR1 and CDR2 sequences are MNHNS and SASEGT. Trimming shortened V by 2 bases and J by 4 bases, and 17 bases separated the two germline ends. CDR3 size: 16 residues. The CDR3, as DNA: TGTGCCAGCAGTGAAAGGAGGGGGGGCAAGGGCACTGAAGCTTTCTTT. Residues: CASSERRGGKGTEAFF.

This clone occurred once. This chain links TRBV5-6 with TRBJ2-1; 9 nucleotides line up with TRBD1. Trimming removed 9 bases from V and 8 bases from J; junction bases left unmatched: 18. Germline V gene lookup returns CDR1 SGHDT and CDR2 YYEEEE. This CDR3 contains 16 residues. In DNA, the CDR3 is TGTGCCAACCCAATACCGCAGGACAGGGGCGAGGATGAGCAGTTCTTC. Amino acids: CANPIPQDRGEDEQFF.

The rearrangement links TRBV27 to TRBJ1-2; D is ambiguous. CDR3 length equals 13 residues. The germline gives CDR1 MNHEY, CDR2 SMNVEV (reference sequence). The ends were cut back, 4 bases at V and 3 bases at J, with 9 bases in the middle. CDR3 sequence: CASSSAGHYGYTF. The CDR3, as DNA: TGTGCCAGCAGTTCCGCAGGTCACTATGGCTACACCTTC.

This chain connects TRBV28 to TRBJ1-5; D unresolved. This CDR3 has 14 amino acids. CDR1 is MDHEN and CDR2 is SYDVKM in the germline V gene. Trimming shortened V by 3 bases and J by 6 bases, and 12 bases separated the two germline ends. CDR3 sequence (DNA): TGTGCCAGCAGTTTTAGGCGGAGCCGTCAGCCCCAGCATTTT. Translation gives CASSFRRSRQPQHF.

V is TRBV15 and J is TRBJ1-5, with 8 bases fitting TRBD1. J gave up 7 bases and V 5 bases, and 7 bases lay outside the gene matches. Germline CDR1 is LNHNV and CDR2 is YYDKDF (reference sequence). The CDR3 length is 14 residues. CDR3 sequence: CATSRLQGDQPQHF. CDR3 coding DNA: TGTGCCACCAGCCGATTACAGGGGGACCAGCCCCAGCATTTT.

This clone has just one count. The chain recombines TRBV5-1 with TRBJ2-7; unclear D gene. This CDR3 has 14 residues. Trimming left V 0 bases short and J 0 bases short, with 7 bases between. From germline, CDR1 is SGHRS and CDR2 YFSETQ. The CDR3 coding sequence is TGCGCCAGCAGCTTGGAAGGGATCTCCTACGAGCAGTACTTC. Amino acids: CASSLEGISYEQYF.

This clone was found once. CDR3 DNA: TGTGCCAGCAGCCCCCCGGACAGGCAAGATGGCTACACCTTC. The encoded protein is CASSPPDRQDGYTF. The chain employs TRBV7-3 and TRBJ1-2, with 7 bases matching TRBD1. Germline assignment: CDR1 SGHTA and CDR2 FQGTGA. V trimming: 5 bases; J trimming: 6 bases; junction bases outside the gene matches: 9. The CDR3 contains 14 residues.

This sequence joins TRBV1 and TRBJ2-1; the DNA was not compared with TRBD2, the D call given in the table. TRBV1 is reported as a pseudogene. This CDR3 spans 16 amino acids. The DNA of the CDR3 is TGCACCAGCAGCCCAACGGAGCGGAACAGCCACAATGAGCAGTTCTTC. It encodes CTSSPTERNSHNEQFF.

About this clone itself: Other nucleotide sequences from this sample produce the same CDR3. The rearrangement joins TRBV3-1 (or the pseudogene TRBV3-2) to TRBJ2-7; perhaps TRBD1 as D (5 bases). The CDR3 length is 12 residues. Germline CDR1 reads LGHDT; CDR2 reads YNNKEL (reference sequence). Trimming took 0 bases from V and 7 from J, leaving 7 bases between them. The CDR3 spells CASSQDRGEQYF. In nucleotides, the CDR3 is TGTGCCAGCAGCCAAGATAGGGGTGAGCAGTACTTC.

The chain links TRBV19 to TRBJ2-7; TRBD2 matches at 12 bases. The CDR3 has 15 amino acids. Germline CDR1 is LNHDA and CDR2 is SQIVND (reference sequence). V lost 4 bases and J lost 2; bases outside the gene matches: 3. CDR3: CASSRTSGNTYEQYF. In DNA, the CDR3 is TGTGCCAGTAGTAGGACTAGCGGGAACACCTACGAGCAGTACTTC.

The count of this clone is one. This chain connects TRBV19 to TRBJ1-4, with 8 positions matching TRBD1. Losses at the gene ends were 3 bases for V and 3 bases for J; bases not matched to a gene: 9. The CDR3 totals 17 residues. CDR1 and CDR2 from the germline V gene are LNHDA and SQIVND (reference sequence). CDR3 sequence reads: CASSMVQGARSNEKLFF. CDR3 bases: TGTGCCAGTAGTATGGTTCAGGGGGCGCGGTCTAATGAAAAACTGTTTTTT.

The gene calls are TRBV7-9 and TRBJ2-7; D may correspond to TRBD1 or TRBD2 (5 bases each). Germline assignment: CDR1 SEHNR and CDR2 FQNEAQ (reference sequence). This CDR3 comprises 13 residues. V shed 2 bases and J shed 5 bases, with 10 bases lying between them. The CDR3 coding sequence is TGTGCCAGCAGCTTAACGGGGCCGGACGAGCAGTACTTC. It is translated as CASSLTGPDEQYF.

This chain connects TRBV10-1 to TRBJ1-2; D not resolved. The CDR3 totals 12 residues. From germline, CDR1 is WNHNN and CDR2 SYGVQD (reference sequence). CDR3 coding DNA: TGCGCGAGAGGGCTAACTAACTATGGCTACACCTTC. It specifies CARGLTNYGYTF.

The chain couples TRBV24-1 to TRBJ2-1; weak D call: TRBD1 (6 bases). Germline-derived CDR1 and CDR2 are KGHDR and SFDVKD. V was shortened by 4 bases and J by 9 bases, with 12 bases between the two germline ends. The CDR3 is made up of 13 amino acids. The CDR3 loop is CATSEAGEIEQFF. CDR3 DNA sequence: TGTGCCACCAGTGAGGCAGGGGAAATTGAGCAGTTCTTC.

The V call is TRBV7-9, the J call TRBJ1-2; possibly TRBD1 for D (5 bases). This CDR3 contains 15 residues. Germline CDR1 is SEHNR and CDR2 is FQNEAQ (reference sequence). V lost 6 bases and J lost 8, with 22 bases in between. Here the CDR3 DNA reads TGTGCCAGCAGTTTCCTCCCCGGGGGGGGAGGCGGCTACACCTTC. Its translation is CASSFLPGGGGGYTF.

This clone occurred a few times. The chain uses TRBV9 and TRBJ1-5; D may be TRBD1 (5 bases). CDR1 SGDLS and CDR2 YYNGEE come from the germline V gene. This CDR3 spans 13 amino acids. The V end was cut by 6 bases, the J end by 7 bases, with 14 bases between. As DNA, the CDR3 is TGTGCCAGCATCAAGAGGAAGGGGCAGCCCCAGCATTTT. This gives the protein CASIKRKGQPQHF.

The rearrangement uses TRBV5-1 and TRBJ1-6; D is possibly TRBD1 (6 bases). Germline CDR1 reads SGHRS; CDR2 reads YFSETQ. The CDR3 loop spans 13 amino acids. V was clipped by 3 bases and J by 5 bases, with 6 bases between them. The CDR3 is CASSWDNNSPLHF. CDR3 nucleotides: TGCGCCAGCAGCTGGGACAATAATTCACCCCTCCACTTT. Filled out from reference TRBV5-1 and TRBJ1-6, the complete variable domain reads KAGVTQTPRYLIKTRGQQVTLSCSPISGHRSVSWYQQTPGQGLQFLFEYFSETQRNKGNFPGRFSGRQFSNSRSEMNVSTLELGDSALYLCASSWDNNSPLHFGNGTRLTVT.

The rearrangement uses TRBV11-2 and TRBJ2-7; 9 bases align to TRBD1. The trim removed 0 bases at V and 2 bases at J, leaving 8 bases unmatched. This CDR3 spans 17 amino acids. Per the germline V gene, CDR1 is SGHAT and CDR2 is FQNNGV. The chain's CDR3 is CASSLEWSGQGPYEQYF. DNA for the CDR3: TGTGCCAGCAGCTTAGAGTGGTCGGGACAGGGACCCTACGAGCAGTACTTC.

This clone was observed a handful of times. The chain employs TRBV6-6 and TRBJ2-7; 10 bases align to TRBD1. J was trimmed by 3 bases and V by 4 bases; bases with no gene match: 6. The CDR3 is 15 amino acids. Germline lookup yields CDR1 MNHNY and CDR2 SVGAGI (reference sequence). CDR3 in amino acids: CASSSVDRGFYEQYF. In DNA, the CDR3 is TGTGCCAGCAGTTCCGTGGACAGGGGGTTCTACGAGCAGTACTTC.

This sequence joins TRBV4-1 and TRBJ2-1; 7 positions match TRBD2. Germline trimming cut 4 bases from V and 8 bases from J; bases unmatched to any gene: 14. Looked up from germline, CDR1 is MGHRA and CDR2 is YSYEKL. The length of the CDR3 is 16 residues. CDR3 DNA sequence: TGCGCCAGCAGCCTCTTGGGGGGAGGGAGCTATGATGAGCAGTTCTTC. It specifies CASSLLGGGSYDEQFF.

The chain carries TRBV30 and TRBJ1-1; D ambiguous. Trimming left V 2 bases short and J 1 base short, with 5 bases between. The CDR3 contains 12 residues. CDR1 is GTSNPN and CDR2 is SVGIG in the germline V gene (reference sequence). CDR3 sequence reads: CAWSKGNTEAFF. The CDR3 DNA is TGTGCCTGGAGTAAGGGGAACACTGAAGCTTTCTTT. Looking up the rest from reference TRBV30 and TRBJ1-1 gives the full variable domain: SQTIHQWPATLVQPVGSPLSLECTVEGTSNPNLYWYRQAAGRGLQLLFYSVGIGQISSEVPQNLSASRPQDRQFILSSKKLLLSDSGFYLCAWSKGNTEAFFGQGTRLTVV.